This T cell receptor beta chain was documented in a study of immune characterization of retroperitoneal liposarcoma. TCRdb reprocessed the PCR reads via MiXCR and lists one record per CDR3 protein. The table lists around 20,000 distinct CDR3 sequences, around 40% of them singletons, with approximately 7% in the top ten. There are 15 residues in the CDR3. Trimming took off 3 bases at V and 6 bases at J, with 14 bases between the two ends. Germline V gene lookup returns CDR1 SGHTA and CDR2 FQGNSA. The gene calls are TRBV7-2 and TRBJ1-4; D perhaps matches TRBD1 (6 bases). This TCR was sampled from a male donor with retroperitoneal liposarcoma. Material for sequencing was blood. The DNA for the CDR3 is TGTGCCAGCAGCTTCGGGGGGGGGGCGGATGAAAAACTGTTTTTT. Its protein is CASSFGGGADEKLFF.